This paragraph reports one T cell receptor beta chain. Its antigen is unidentified. Sequencing used immunoSEQ multiplex PCR; TCRdb keeps in-frame clones, though not all of them. The sample lists tens of thousands of clones, about 86% seen once, with roughly 4% in the top ten. The CDR3 covers 15 residues. V dropped 2 bases and J dropped 5 bases, with 14 bases sitting between them. Germline assignment: CDR1 MNHEY and CDR2 SMNVEV (reference sequence). The data originate from a study of OX40 agonist ivuxolimab in advanced cancers. Across the whole study: The diagnoses of dose-escalation patients were hepatocellular carcinoma, melanoma, renal cell or head and neck cancer. Overall study results and limits: Among the lowest levels of clonal expansion were found in partial responders at 0.1-3.0 mg/kg. The CD4+ and CD8+ T cells in the blood had expanded clonally by week 6 at 0.1 to 3.0 mg/kg.

This clonotype was sampled from an adult with an advanced solid tumor such as melanoma, head and neck, liver or kidney cancer. J is TRBJ2-3 and V is TRBV27; maybe TRBD2 (6 bases). The input for sequencing was CD4+ or CD8+ T cells sorted from blood, taken in a trial of the OX40 agonist ivuxolimab. The DNA for the CDR3 is TGTGCCAGCAGTTTAGCCTTGTCCGGGGGAGATACGCAGTATTTT. Translated: CASSLALSGGDTQYF.